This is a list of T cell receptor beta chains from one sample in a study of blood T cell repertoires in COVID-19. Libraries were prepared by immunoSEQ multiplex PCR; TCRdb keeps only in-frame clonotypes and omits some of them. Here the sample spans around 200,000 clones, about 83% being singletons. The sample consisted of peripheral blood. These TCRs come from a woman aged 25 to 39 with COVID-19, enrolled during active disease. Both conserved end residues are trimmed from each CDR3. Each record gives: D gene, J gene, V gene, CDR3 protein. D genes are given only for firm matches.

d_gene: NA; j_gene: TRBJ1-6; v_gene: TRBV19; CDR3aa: ASSTTGNSPLH
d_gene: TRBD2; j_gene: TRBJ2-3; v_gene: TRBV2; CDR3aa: ASSVGSGGAFATDTQY
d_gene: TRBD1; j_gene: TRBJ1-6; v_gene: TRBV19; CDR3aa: ATQGQGDSPLH
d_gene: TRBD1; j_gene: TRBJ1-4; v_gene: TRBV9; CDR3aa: ASSVLGQGEEKLF
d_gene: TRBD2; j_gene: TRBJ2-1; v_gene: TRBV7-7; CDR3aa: ASSFGLAGADEQF
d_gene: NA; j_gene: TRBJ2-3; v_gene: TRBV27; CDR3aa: ASWVPGATDTQY
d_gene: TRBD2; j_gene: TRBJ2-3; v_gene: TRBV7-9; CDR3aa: ASSSPGLPNTQY
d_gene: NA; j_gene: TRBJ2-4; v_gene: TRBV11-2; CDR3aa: ASSQGRLSVAKNIQY
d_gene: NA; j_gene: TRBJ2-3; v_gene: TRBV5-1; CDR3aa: ASSRETRFTDTQY
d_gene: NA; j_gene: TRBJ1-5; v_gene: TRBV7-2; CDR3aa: ASSLAGGDQPQH
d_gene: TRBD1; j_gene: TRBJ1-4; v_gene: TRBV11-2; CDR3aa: ASSLGLGTAEKLF
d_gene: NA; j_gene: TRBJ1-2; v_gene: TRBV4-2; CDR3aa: ASSPTGTGTPSNYGYT
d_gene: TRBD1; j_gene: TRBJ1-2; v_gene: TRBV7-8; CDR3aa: ASSPRTGNYGYT
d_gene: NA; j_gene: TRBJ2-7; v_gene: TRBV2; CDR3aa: ASSDNNYEQY
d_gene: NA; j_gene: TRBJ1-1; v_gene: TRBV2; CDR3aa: ASKQQGPTDEAF
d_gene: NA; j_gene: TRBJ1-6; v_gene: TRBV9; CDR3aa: ASSVELNPSPLH
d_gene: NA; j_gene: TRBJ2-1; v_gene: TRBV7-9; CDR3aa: ASSLSLLYNEQF
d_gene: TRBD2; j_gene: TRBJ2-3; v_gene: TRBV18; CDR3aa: ASSPVETSGTDTQY
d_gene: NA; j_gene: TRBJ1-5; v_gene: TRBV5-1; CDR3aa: ASSLQGMSNQPQH
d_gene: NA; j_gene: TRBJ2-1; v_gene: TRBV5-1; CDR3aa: ASSPGTGIPYNEQF
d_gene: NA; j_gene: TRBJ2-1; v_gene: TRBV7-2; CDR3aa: ASSFGPLSSYNEQF
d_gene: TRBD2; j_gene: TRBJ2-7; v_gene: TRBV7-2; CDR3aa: ASTSKLAGDSYEQY
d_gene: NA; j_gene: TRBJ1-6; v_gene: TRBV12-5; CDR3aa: ASGLEGDSPLH
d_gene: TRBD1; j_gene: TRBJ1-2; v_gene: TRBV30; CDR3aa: AWISTGVVYGYT
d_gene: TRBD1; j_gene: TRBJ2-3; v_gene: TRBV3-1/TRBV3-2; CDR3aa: ASSLGQGGTDTQY
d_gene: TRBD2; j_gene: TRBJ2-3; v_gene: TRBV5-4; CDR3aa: ASSPSSGRVLDTQY
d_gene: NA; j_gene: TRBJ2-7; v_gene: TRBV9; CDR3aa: ASSSRGGAQY
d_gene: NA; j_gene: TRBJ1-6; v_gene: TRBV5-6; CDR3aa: ASSLSVTNIAPLH